Shown below are 11 T cell receptor beta chains from a single sample sequenced in a study of T cell clonotyping in hematopoietic cell transplantation. TCRdb keeps only in-frame clones here, not all; method: immunoSEQ multiplex PCR. The sample lists 14,000 or so clones; around 97% were seen once. The material was peripheral blood mononuclear cells, obtained 30 days after allogeneic stem cell transplant. These receptors all stem from a female patient aged 50-60 years who had an allogeneic stem cell transplant from an unrelated donor, so T cells may come from the graft donor. Some clones in this sample may be carry-over from other donors' samples.

J is TRBJ1-1 and V is TRBV6-6; TRBD1 might be the D (6 bases). Germline lookup yields CDR1 MNHNY and CDR2 SVGAGI (reference sequence). The CDR3 has 12 amino acids. V gave up 6 bases and J gave up 8 bases, with 13 bases separating them. The CDR3: CASRARTAEAFF. The CDR3 DNA reads as TGTGCCAGCAGGGCCCGGACAGCCGAAGCTTTCTTT.

This chain uses TRBV5-8 with TRBJ2-7, with D perhaps matching TRBD2 (5 bases). Per germline, CDR1 SGHTS and CDR2 YDEGEE. Trimming shortened V by 3 bases and J by 7 bases, and 26 bases separated the two germline ends. The CDR3 has 17 amino acids. In DNA form, the CDR3 reads TGTGCCAGCAGCTCGTCGCCCTTATCTTCTTCGGCGGGTGAGCAGTACTTC. It specifies CASSSSPLSSSAGEQYF.

The V gene is TRBV9, the J gene TRBJ1-1; tentatively, D is TRBD1 (5 bases). Looked up from germline, CDR1 is SGDLS and CDR2 is YYNGEE. Trimming removed 2 bases from V and 6 bases from J, with 17 bases in between. The CDR3 runs 15 residues. CDR3 sequence (DNA): TGTGCCAGCAGCGTTTTGGGGGGGACCCAAGCTGAAGCTTTCTTT. This translates into CASSVLGGTQAEAFF. The whole variable domain, filled in from reference TRBV9 and TRBJ1-1, reads DSGVTQTPKHLITATGQRVTLRCSPRSGDLSVYWYQQSLDQGLQFLIQYYNGEERAKGNILERFSAQQFPDLHSELNLSSLELGDSALYFCASSVLGGTQAEAFFGQGTRLTVV.

This clone showed up just once. This rearrangement joins TRBV7-2 to TRBJ2-7; 9 nucleotides align to TRBD2. Per the germline V gene, CDR1 is SGHTA and CDR2 is FQGNSA. The CDR3 runs 15 residues. J lost 0 bases, V lost 4 bases, and 4 bases had no gene match. CDR3 bases: TGTGCCAGCAGCTCGGTAGCGGGGGTCTCCTACGAGCAGTACTTC. Protein product: CASSSVAGVSYEQYF.

V gene TRBV5-1 combines with J gene TRBJ1-3; D is perhaps TRBD1 (6 bases). The V end was cut by 3 bases, the J end by 5 bases, with 12 bases between. The germline V gene encodes CDR1 SGHRS and CDR2 YFSETQ. The CDR3 length is 14 residues. CDR3 region: CASSSQGGRNTIYF. DNA of the CDR3: TGCGCCAGCAGCTCACAGGGAGGAAGAAACACCATATATTTT.

This rearrangement joins TRBV7-8 to TRBJ1-2; 8 bases are shared with TRBD1. After removal of 1 base from V and 5 bases from J, the junction contained 9 bases not matched to a gene. The CDR3 loop spans 16 amino acids. Germline assignment: CDR1 SGHVS and CDR2 FQNEAQ. For the CDR3, the DNA is TGTGCCAGCAGCTTAGGGGGGACAGGCAAGTGGTATGGCTACACCTTC. Its protein product is CASSLGGTGKWYGYTF. Full variable domain (outside the CDR3, taken from reference TRBV7-8 and TRBJ1-2): GAGVSQSPRYKVAKRGQDVALRCDPISGHVSLFWYQQALGQGPEFLTYFQNEAQLDKSGLPSDRFFAERPEGSVSTLKIQRTQQEDSAVYLCASSLGGTGKWYGYTFGSGTRLTVV.

The chain recombines TRBV2 with TRBJ2-7; the D gene is possibly TRBD1 (5 bases). CDR1 and CDR2 from the germline V gene are SNHLY and FYNNEI. The CDR3 spans 14 residues. V lost 7 bases and J lost 4, with 17 bases in between. The CDR3 DNA follows: TGTGCCAGCACGATCCAGGGATATGGATACGAGCAGTACTTC. This encodes CASTIQGYGYEQYF.

The rearrangement links TRBV30 to TRBJ1-1; 7 bases align to TRBD1. V was pared by 5 bases and J by 10 bases, with 16 bases of the junction left unmatched. CDR1 and CDR2 from the germline V gene are GTSNPN and SVGIG (reference sequence). The CDR3 consists of 14 residues. The CDR3: CAWRSPRDSSGAFF. The DNA for the CDR3 is TGTGCCTGGCGATCCCCCCGGGACAGCTCCGGAGCTTTCTTT.

The chain couples TRBV5-1 to TRBJ2-5, with 11 bases that match TRBD1. Germline CDR1 and CDR2: SGHRS and YFSETQ. V lost 3 bases to trimming and J lost 5 bases; unmatched junction nucleotides: 3. This CDR3 is 14 amino acids long. CDR3 residues: CASSWTGGRETQYF. In DNA, the CDR3 is TGCGCCAGCAGCTGGACAGGGGGCCGGGAGACCCAGTACTTC.

This clone was seen once. This chain uses TRBV2 with TRBJ1-2; a possible D gene is TRBD1 (6 bases). The CDR3 extends over 14 amino acids. Deletions cut 2 bases from V and 0 bases from J, with 7 bases between. Per the germline V gene, CDR1 is SNHLY and CDR2 is FYNNEI. The CDR3 region is CASSEQGSNYGYTF. For the CDR3, the DNA is TGTGCCAGCAGTGAACAGGGGTCTAACTATGGCTACACCTTC.

In DNA, the CDR3 is TGCAGTGCTAGAGAAAAGGGGCAGAACACCTTC. This translates into CSAREKGQNTF. The chain joins TRBV20-1 to TRBJ1-2, with a possible D match to TRBD1 (5 bases). The germline V gene encodes CDR1 DFQATT and CDR2 SNEGSKA (reference sequence). The CDR3 runs 11 residues. V lost 0 bases to trimming and J lost 12 bases, with 11 bases between them.